These 4 T cell receptor beta chains originate from one sample sequenced in a study of spatial heterogeneity in lung cancer. As to time point: sample taken at primary tumor resection. Without sorting, whole RNA was sequenced from tumor, nontumor lung or frozen PBMC. TCRdb re-derived calls from the 5' RACE reads in MiXCR, one entry per CDR3 protein. Of some 25,000 distinct CDR3 sequences in the sample, about 13% were seen once. The sequences come from PBMCs, collected at surgery. All receptors derive from a female donor with early-stage non-small cell lung cancer.

As regards this clonotype: This may stem from a read error, because a much larger clone lies one nucleotide away. The chain is built from TRBV5-1 and TRBJ1-5; 8 bases align to TRBD1. Germline CDR1 SGHRS, CDR2 YFSETQ. CDR3 length equals 16 residues. This chain's CDR3 is CANSPQTGDGNQPQHF. The DNA of the CDR3 is TGCGCCAACAGCCCCCAGACAGGGGATGGCAATCAGCCCCAGCATTTT.

This clonotype was found many times. The chain links TRBV6-2 or TRBV6-3 to TRBJ2-3; TRBD1 aligns across 7 bases. J was trimmed by 3 bases and V by 2 bases; bases with no gene match: 14. The germline V gene encodes CDR1 MNHEY and CDR2 SVGEGT. There are 18 residues in the CDR3. CDR3 residues: CASSYSTDPGQLTDTQYF. CDR3 in DNA: TGTGCCAGCAGTTACAGTACCGACCCGGGACAGCTGACAGATACGCAGTATTTT.

This clonotype has at least ten counts. The V call is TRBV9, the J call TRBJ1-6; 9 bases are a match to TRBD1. Germline lookup yields CDR1 SGDLS and CDR2 YYNGEE. J gave up 7 bases and V 3 bases, and 8 bases lay outside the gene matches. CDR3 size: 16 residues. Here the CDR3 reads CASSGEQGARNSPLHF. For the CDR3, the DNA is TGTGCCAGCAGCGGAGAACAGGGGGCGCGGAATTCACCCCTCCACTTT.

This clonotype appeared many times. The rearrangement uses TRBV20-1 and TRBJ2-7; TRBD2 matches 13 bases. With 2 bases clipped from V and 7 bases from J, the junction kept 14 bases outside the gene matches. The germline gives CDR1 DFQATT, CDR2 SNEGSKA (reference sequence). The CDR3 sequence is 17 residues long. CDR3 DNA sequence: TGCAGTGCTAGACCCCTGAGGACTAGCGGGAGCCGGTGGGAGCAGTACTTC. The encoded protein is CSARPLRTSGSRWEQYF.